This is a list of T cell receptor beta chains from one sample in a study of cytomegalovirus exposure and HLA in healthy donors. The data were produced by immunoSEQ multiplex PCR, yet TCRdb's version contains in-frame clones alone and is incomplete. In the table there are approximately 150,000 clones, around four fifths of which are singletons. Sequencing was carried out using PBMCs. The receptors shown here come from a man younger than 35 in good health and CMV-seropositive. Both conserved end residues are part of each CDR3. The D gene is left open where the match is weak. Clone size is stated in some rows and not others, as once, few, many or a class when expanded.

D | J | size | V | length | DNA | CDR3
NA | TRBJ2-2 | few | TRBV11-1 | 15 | TGTGCCAGCAGCTTTGGGCCCCCAGCAGGGGGGGAGCTGTTTTTT | CASSFGPPAGGELFF
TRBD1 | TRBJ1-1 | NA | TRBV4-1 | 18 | TGCGCCAGCAGCCAAGTGACAGGGGGCGGGTGGTTCAACACTGAAGCTTTCTTT | CASSQVTGGGWFNTEAFF
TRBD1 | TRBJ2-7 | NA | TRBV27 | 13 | TGTGCCAGCGGGACAGGGGGTAGGTACGAGCAGTACTTC | CASGTGGRYEQYF
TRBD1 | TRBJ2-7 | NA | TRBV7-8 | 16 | TGTGCCAGCAGCTATCGCCTGCCGGGACAGCCCTACGAGCAGTACTTC | CASSYRLPGQPYEQYF
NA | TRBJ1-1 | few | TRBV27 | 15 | TGTGCCAGCAGCCGGGAGCTGGACATGAACACTGAAGCTTTCTTT | CASSRELDMNTEAFF
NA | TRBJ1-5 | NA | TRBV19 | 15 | TGTGCCAGTAGTATGCAGGGCCGAAGCAATCAGCCCCAGCATTTT | CASSMQGRSNQPQHF
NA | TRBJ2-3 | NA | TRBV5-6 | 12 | TGTGCCAGCAGCGAGGGGGGGGATACGCAGTATTTT | CASSEGGDTQYF
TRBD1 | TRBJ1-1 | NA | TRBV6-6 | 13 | TGTGCCAGCAGCCGACAGGGGGCTGATGAAGCTTTCTTT | CASSRQGADEAFF
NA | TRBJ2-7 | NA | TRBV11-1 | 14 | TGTGCCAGCAGCTTAGTTGGCCAGAATTACGAGCAGTACTTC | CASSLVGQNYEQYF
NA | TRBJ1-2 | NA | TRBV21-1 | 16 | TGTGCCAGCGGACGGGAGGGACCTTCGGAAGGCTATGGCTACACCTTC | CASGREGPSEGYGYTF
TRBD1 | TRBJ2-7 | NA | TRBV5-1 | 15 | TGCGCCAGCAGCTCTTTCGGGACAGGGGTCAACGAGCAGTACTTC | CASSSFGTGVNEQYF
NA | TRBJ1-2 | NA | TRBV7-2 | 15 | TGTGCCAGCAGCTTAAAAGGACAGTTTCCTTGGGGCTACACCTTC | CASSLKGQFPWGYTF
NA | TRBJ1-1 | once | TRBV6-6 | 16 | TGTGCCAGCTCCCCTACATTGGGGGGTAGGGCGCGGGAAGCTTTCTTT | CASSPTLGGRAREAFF
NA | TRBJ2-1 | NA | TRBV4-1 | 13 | TGCGCCAGCAGCCAGGTACTAGGTAGTGAGCAGTTCTTC | CASSQVLGSEQFF
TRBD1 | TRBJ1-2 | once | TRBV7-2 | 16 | TGTGCCAGCAGTAAGGCGGGACAGGGCTTTTCAGTTGGCTACACCTTC | CASSKAGQGFSVGYTF
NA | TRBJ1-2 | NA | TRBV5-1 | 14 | TGCGCCAGCGGGCCTGGACAGATTAACTATGGCTACACCTTC | CASGPGQINYGYTF
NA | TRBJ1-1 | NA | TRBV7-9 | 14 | TGTGCCAGCAGCTTAGCAGTGGGGGGCACTGAAGCTTTCTTT | CASSLAVGGTEAFF
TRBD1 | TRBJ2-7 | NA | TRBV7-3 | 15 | TGTGCCAGCAGCCCCGGACAGGGGAGGACCTACGAGCAGTACTTC | CASSPGQGRTYEQYF
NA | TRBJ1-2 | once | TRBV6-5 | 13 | TGTGCCAGCAGTTACAGGGTTTCAGGGGGCTACACCTTC | CASSYRVSGGYTF
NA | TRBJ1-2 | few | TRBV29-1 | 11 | TGCAGCACGTGGGACATCTATGGCTACACCTTC | CSTWDIYGYTF
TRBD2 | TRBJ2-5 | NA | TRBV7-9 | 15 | TGTGCCAGCAGCCCCACCGGGACTAGAAAAGAGACCCAGTACTTC | CASSPTGTRKETQYF
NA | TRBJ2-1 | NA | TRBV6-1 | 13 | TGTGCCAGCAGTGGTCTCAGGGGAAGTGAGCAGTTCTTC | CASSGLRGSEQFF
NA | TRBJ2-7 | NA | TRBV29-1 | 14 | TGCAGCGTTGAAGGTGCAGGCAGCTCCTACGAGCAGTACTTC | CSVEGAGSSYEQYF
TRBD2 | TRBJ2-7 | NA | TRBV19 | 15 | TGTGCCAGTAGTACCCTACTAGCGGGAGCTTCCGAGCAGTACTTC | CASSTLLAGASEQYF
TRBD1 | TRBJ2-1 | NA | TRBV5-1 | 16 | TGCGCCAGCAGCCTTGGGTGGGGACAGGGCTACAATGAGCAGTTCTTC | CASSLGWGQGYNEQFF
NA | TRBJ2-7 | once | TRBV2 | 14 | TGTGCCAGCAGTGAAACGAGGGACAACTACGAGCAGTACTTC | CASSETRDNYEQYF
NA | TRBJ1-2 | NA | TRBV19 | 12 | TGTGCCAGTAGTATATCAAACTATGGCTACACCTTC | CASSISNYGYTF
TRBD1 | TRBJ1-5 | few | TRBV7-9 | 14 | TGTGCCAGCAGCTTAGCACAGGGGAATCAGCCCCAGCATTTT | CASSLAQGNQPQHF
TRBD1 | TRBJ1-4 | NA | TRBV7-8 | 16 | TGTGCCAGCAGCTTTCTCACAGGGGGGACTAATGAAAAACTGTTTTTT | CASSFLTGGTNEKLFF
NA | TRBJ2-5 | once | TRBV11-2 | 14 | TGTGCCAGCAGCTTTGGCCGGGGGCAAGAGACCCAGTACTTC | CASSFGRGQETQYF
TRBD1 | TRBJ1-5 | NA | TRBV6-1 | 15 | TGTGCCAGCAGGGTAAGGGGGCTTGGCAATCAGCCCCAGCATTTT | CASRVRGLGNQPQHF
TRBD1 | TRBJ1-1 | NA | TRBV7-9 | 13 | TGTGCCAGCAGCCTTGGACAGGCTTCTGAAGCTTTCTTT | CASSLGQASEAFF